This T cell receptor (beta chain) is from a study of T cell changes during pregnancy in multiple sclerosis. Some clones are missing from TCRdb's copy, which holds only in-frame ones; the method was immunoSEQ multiplex PCR. The table records some 28,000 clones, 75% to 95% of them present only once. Germline V lookup: CDR1 SGHTA, CDR2 FQGTGA. V lost 2 bases and J lost 6; bases outside the gene matches: 6. The CDR3 has 15 residues. The rearrangement uses TRBV7-3 and TRBJ2-4, with 8 nucleotides matching TRBD2. The sample consisted of CD8+ T cells from peripheral blood mononuclear cells, taken before pregnancy. This sequence originates from a female donor with multiple sclerosis, enrolled in a pregnancy study. This CDR3 is CASSLLAGGANIQYF. Here the CDR3 DNA reads TGTGCCAGCAGCTTATTGGCCGGGGGGGCAAACATTCAGTACTTC.